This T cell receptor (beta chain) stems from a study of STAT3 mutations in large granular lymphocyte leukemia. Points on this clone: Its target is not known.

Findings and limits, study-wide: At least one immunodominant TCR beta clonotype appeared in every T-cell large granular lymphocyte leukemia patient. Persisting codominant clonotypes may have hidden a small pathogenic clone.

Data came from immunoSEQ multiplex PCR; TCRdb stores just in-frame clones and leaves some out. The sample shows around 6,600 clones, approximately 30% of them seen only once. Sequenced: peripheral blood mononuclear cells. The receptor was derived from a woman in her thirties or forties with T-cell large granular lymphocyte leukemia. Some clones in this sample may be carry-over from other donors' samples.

In DNA, the CDR3 is TGCGCCAGCAGCTTGGACAGCGGGGGCCGGGGCGATGAGCAGTTCTTC. It translates to CASSLDSGGRGDEQFF. The chain carries TRBV5-1 and TRBJ2-1; 8 nucleotides align to TRBD2. Germline-derived CDR1 and CDR2 are SGHRS and YFSETQ. V dropped 0 bases and J dropped 8; count of bases not matched to a gene: 10. The CDR3 is 16 residues long.